This T cell receptor (beta chain) came from a study of vaccination effects on CD4 cells after COVID-19. Study information: The participants, recipients of two vaccine doses, got either BNT162b2 or mRNA-1273. From a couple of convalescent patients, samples were taken 16 days and one week before vaccination.

Libraries were prepared by immunoSEQ multiplex PCR; TCRdb keeps only in-frame clonotypes and omits some of them. Among around 37,000 clones listed, 73% were seen once. This clone appeared a single time. What it binds is not known. The V end was cut by 2 bases, the J end by 5 bases, with 15 bases between. The CDR3 loop spans 15 amino acids. The V gene's germline CDR1 is GTSNPN and CDR2 SVGIG (reference sequence). Sequencing followed a ViraFEST assay step that expanded antigen-specific CD4+ T cells with viral peptide pools. Following culture for roughly 10 days, CD4+ T cells were isolated. The person acquired a PCR-confirmed SARS-CoV-2 infection between March and December 2020. Cultures had half their medium replaced with IL-2 medium on days 3 and 7.

The chain is built from TRBV30 and TRBJ2-2; D assignment may be TRBD1 or TRBD2 (5 bases each). This TCR derives from a human donor who had a prior SARS-CoV-2 infection. The sequenced sample was CD4+ T cells from PBMCs cultured with a peptide pool, obtained before COVID-19 vaccination. The CDR3 bases are TGTGCCTGGAGTCCAGACCTGGGGGAAACCGGGGAGCTGTTTTTT. It is translated as CAWSPDLGETGELFF.